This T cell receptor beta chain was recorded in a study of T cell responses to AZD1222 COVID-19 vaccine. The CDR3 has 14 residues. V lost 0 bases and J 5 bases, leaving 8 bases between the germline ends. Germline-derived CDR1 and CDR2 are GTSNPN and SVGIG (reference sequence). The protocol was immunoSEQ multiplex PCR, while the TCRdb copy is restricted to in-frame clones and leaves out a portion. Among over 130,000 clones listed, 85% to 95% were seen once. This sequence originates from an adult in good health. This sample comprised peripheral blood, obtained on day 0 of AZD1222 vaccination. The chain joins TRBV30 to TRBJ1-6; D uncertain. The CDR3 is CAWSVWHNNSPLHF. CDR3 bases: TGTGCCTGGAGTGTGTGGCACAATAATTCACCCCTCCACTTT.